These 10 T cell receptor beta chains were sequenced from one sample in a study of blood T cell repertoires in COVID-19. Assay: immunoSEQ multiplex PCR; the TCRdb copy retains only in-frame clones and omits some. The table records some 290,000 clones, roughly 91% of them present only once. The sample was PBMCs or T cells enriched from blood (not recorded which). These receptors came from a woman in her thirties or forties with acute COVID-19.

V is TRBV15 and J is TRBJ2-1; 9 nucleotides match TRBD2. Trimming took 3 bases from V and 7 from J; bases not matched to a gene: 7. The CDR3 sequence is 15 residues long. Germline V gene lookup returns CDR1 LNHNV and CDR2 YYDKDF (reference sequence). CDR3 protein: CATSSRTSAFNEQFF. CDR3 DNA: TGTGCCACCAGCAGTCGGACTAGCGCGTTTAATGAGCAGTTCTTC. Supplemented by reference TRBV15 and TRBJ2-1, the full variable domain reads DAMVIQNPRYQVTQFGKPVTLSCSQTLNHNVMYWYQQKSSQAPKLLFHYYDKDFNNEADTPDNFQSRRPNTSFCFLDIRSPGLGDTAMYLCATSSRTSAFNEQFFGPGTRLTVL.

The rearrangement uses TRBV27 and TRBJ1-1, with D possibly matching TRBD1 (5 bases). Trimming removed 5 bases at V and 0 bases at J, with 13 bases between. The germline V gene has CDR1 MNHEY and CDR2 SMNVEV (reference sequence). CDR3 length: 15 amino acids. The CDR3 DNA reads TGTGCCAGCAGTCCCGCGGGACGGATGAACACTGAAGCTTTCTTT. Protein: CASSPAGRMNTEAFF.

This sequence joins TRBV7-2 and TRBJ1-4; no firm D call. There are 17 residues in the CDR3. V was cut by 5 bases and J by 4 bases, with 20 bases left in between. Germline V CDR1 and CDR2: SGHTA, FQGNSA. The CDR3 DNA follows: TGTGCCAGCAGCGAACCCTTTAGAGGCACCCTTAATGAAAAACTGTTTTTT. Translated: CASSEPFRGTLNEKLFF.

The chain carries TRBV4-2 and TRBJ1-1; 7 bases map to TRBD1. The ends lost 4 bases at V and 4 bases at J; junction bases unmatched: 12. Germline V gives CDR1 LGHNA, CDR2 YNFKEQ. CDR3 length: 16 residues. The CDR3 loop reads CASSPQDRAGFTEAFF. The CDR3 DNA follows: TGTGCCAGCAGCCCCCAAGACAGGGCGGGGTTCACTGAAGCTTTCTTT.

The V and J genes are TRBV5-8 and TRBJ1-5; D remains unclear. This CDR3 contains 15 residues. Germline CDR1 and CDR2: SGHTS and YDEGEE. The V end lost 4 bases, the J end lost 6 bases, and 17 bases lay between the germline ends. Here the CDR3 reads CASSPAWTRGQPQHF. The DNA for the CDR3 is TGTGCCAGCAGCCCGGCGTGGACGCGGGGTCAGCCCCAGCATTTT.

The chain joins TRBV15 to TRBJ2-1, with D unresolved. Trimming stripped 1 base from V and 7 bases from J, with 5 bases between. This CDR3 is 12 amino acids long. The germline gives CDR1 LNHNV, CDR2 YYDKDF (reference sequence). The CDR3 is CATSRGLNEQFF. CDR3 DNA: TGTGCCACCAGCAGAGGTCTGAATGAGCAGTTCTTC.

V gene TRBV9 combines with J gene TRBJ1-6; D is uncertain. This CDR3 spans 13 amino acids. The V end lost 0 bases, the J end lost 7 bases, and 5 bases lay between the germline ends. CDR1 and CDR2 (germline): SGDLS, YYNGEE. CDR3 DNA sequence: TGTGCCAGCAGCGTAGGGAGGAATTCACCCCTCCACTTT. Encoded protein: CASSVGRNSPLHF.

CDR3 amino acids: CASRMTGVTEAFF. CDR3 DNA: TGCGCCAGCAGGATGACAGGGGTCACTGAAGCTTTCTTT. The chain employs TRBV10-2 and TRBJ1-1, with 8 bases lining up with TRBD1. The germline V gene has CDR1 WSHSY and CDR2 SAAADI. The length of the CDR3 is 13 residues. The trim removed 6 bases at V and 4 bases at J, leaving 4 bases unmatched.

J is TRBJ1-1 and V is TRBV4-1; D remains ambiguous. V lost 2 bases to trimming and J lost 1 base, with 17 bases between them. CDR1 MGHRA and CDR2 YSYEKL come from the germline V gene. The CDR3 has 17 residues. As DNA, the CDR3 is TGCGCCAGCAGCCAATGGCCCACCCCACAACCGAACACTGAAGCTTTCTTT. The encoded protein is CASSQWPTPQPNTEAFF.

The chain recombines TRBV7-9 with TRBJ2-3; 10 bases line up with TRBD2. The CDR3 is 19 amino acids. The J segment lost 3 bases and the V segment lost 2 bases, leaving 14 bases of the junction unmatched. From germline, CDR1 is SEHNR and CDR2 FQNEAQ (reference sequence). Here the CDR3 DNA reads TGTGCCAGCAGCTTACTGACAAGCGGGGGGGCCTGGGGAACAGATACGCAGTATTTT. Its translation: CASSLLTSGGAWGTDTQYF. Full variable domain (remainder filled in from reference TRBV7-9 and TRBJ2-3): DTGVSQNPRHKITKRGQNVTFRCDPISEHNRLYWYRQTLGQGPEFLTYFQNEAQLEKSRLLSDRFSAERPKGSFSTLEIQRTEQGDSAMYLCASSLLTSGGAWGTDTQYFGPGTRLTVL.